A single TCR beta chain is shown here with its context. Its specificity is unknown. The missing conserved phenylalanine or tryptophan at the end of this CDR3 makes a read error likely. The data are from a study of CD8+CD57+ T cells in acquired aplastic anemia. Study at large: Sorted CD4+ plus CD8+ cells gave DNA averaging around 3 ug. Study outcomes and limitations: In common between the patients and the controls were around 29 CD8+ CDR3 sequences.

Previously, flow cytometry had revealed CD8+CD57+ cell expansion in the patients chosen for sequencing. All participating patients were living with severe acquired aplastic anemia. Genomic DNA was employed as the template in profiling TCR beta VDJ and CDR3. TCRdb reprocessed the reads via MiXCR and lists one record per CDR3 protein. The repertoire holds 200,000 to 250,000 distinct CDR3 sequences, with roughly two thirds as singletons. V shed 3 bases and J shed 2 bases, with 10 bases lying between them. CDR3 length: 13 amino acids. From germline, CDR1 is SQVTM and CDR2 ANQGSEA. This sequence joins TRBV29-1 and TRBJ1-1; D might be TRBD1 (5 bases). This receptor was taken from a human donor with aplastic anemia. The specimen was sorted CD4+, CD8+, or CD8+CD57+ T cells (not recorded which) from PBMCs. The CDR3 region is CSVEGDRNTEAFL. The CDR3 DNA sequence: TGCAGCGTTGAGGGAGACAGAAACACTGAAGCTTTCTTA.